Listed below are T cell receptor beta chains from one sample, sequenced in a study of blood T cells in healthy people across ages. TCRdb itself ran the 5' RACE reads through MiXCR, one entry per CDR3 protein. The sample lists 850,000 to 1,000,000 distinct CDR3 sequences; 45% to 50% were seen once. Sample: blood. The receptors shown here come from a young man in good health. Both conserved end residues are part of each CDR3. A D gene is named only where the DNA matches it firmly. Size values are once, few and many counts, or a class for expanded clones, and some rows have none.

clone_size d_call j_call v_call cdr3_aa cdr3_nt
. . TRBJ1-1 TRBV20-1 CSARPAQVKTEAFF TGCAGTGCTAGACCGGCACAGGTGAAAACTGAAGCTTTCTTT
. . TRBJ1-1 TRBV6-5 CASSYYRDTEAFF TGTGCCAGCAGTTATTACCGGGACACTGAAGCTTTCTTT
few . TRBJ2-3 TRBV6-5 CASSPQEFSTDTQYF TGTGCCAGCAGTCCCCAAGAGTTTAGCACAGATACGCAGTATTTT
. TRBD2 TRBJ2-1 TRBV5-4 CASSMGGVYNEQFF TGTGCCAGCAGTATGGGGGGGGTCTACAATGAGCAGTTCTTC
few . TRBJ1-2 TRBV20-1 CSAPTTTLGGYTF TGCAGTGCTCCGACCACCACGCTGGGAGGCTACACCTTC
few TRBD1 TRBJ1-5 TRBV28 CASRLTGVSQPQHF TGTGCCAGCAGGTTGACAGGGGTGAGTCAGCCCCAGCATTTT
few . TRBJ1-5 TRBV4-1 CASSQESGGSQPQHF TGCGCCAGCAGCCAAGAATCCGGCGGTAGCCAGCCCCAGCATTTT
. TRBD1 TRBJ2-2 TRBV6-4 CASSAPGTGGETGEPFF TGTGCCAGCAGTGCCCCTGGGACAGGGGGCGAGACCGGGGAGCCGTTTTTT
. TRBD2 TRBJ2-3 TRBV20-1 CSARSGGGQADTQYF TGCAGTGCTAGATCGGGGGGGGGCCAAGCAGATACGCAGTATTTT
. . TRBJ2-4 TRBV25-1 CASTSYQNIQYF TGTGCCAGCACCTCTTACCAAAACATTCAGTACTTC
. . TRBJ2-3 TRBV20-1 CSAPDSSLYTDTQYF TGCAGTGCTCCCGATAGCAGCCTGTACACAGATACGCAGTATTTT
few TRBD1 TRBJ2-7 TRBV29-1 CSVEASGQFEQYF TGCAGCGTTGAAGCCTCGGGACAGTTCGAGCAGTACTTC
. TRBD1 TRBJ2-7 TRBV7-9 CASSLVPGQGYEQYF TGTGCCAGCAGCTTAGTACCGGGACAGGGCTACGAGCAGTACTTC
. . TRBJ2-1 TRBV2 CASSWGALYNEQFF TGTGCCAGCAGTTGGGGGGCCCTATACAATGAGCAGTTCTTC
few TRBD1 TRBJ2-7 TRBV5-1 CASSPRTGSGEQYF TGCGCCAGCAGCCCGAGGACAGGGTCCGGCGAGCAGTACTTC
. TRBD2 TRBJ2-5 TRBV20-1 CSAKSTSDETQYF TGCAGTGCCAAATCCACTAGCGACGAGACCCAGTACTTC
. . TRBJ2-7 TRBV20-1 CSATGTLGYEQYF TGCAGTGCGACCGGGACGTTGGGCTACGAGCAGTACTTC
. . TRBJ1-2 TRBV20-1 CSATQVNYGYTF TGCAGTGCTACTCAAGTAAACTATGGCTACACCTTC
few . TRBJ2-3 TRBV20-1 CSARSGGGTGHTQYF TGCAGTGCTCGCAGTGGGGGTGGCACAGGTCATACGCAGTATTTT
. . TRBJ2-5 TRBV4-1 CASSPLIEVWATETQYF TGCGCCAGCAGCCCTCTGATAGAGGTGTGGGCCACGGAGACCCAGTACTTC
. TRBD2 TRBJ2-3 TRBV4-2 CASSQEASLAGAGDTQYF TGTGCCAGCAGCCAAGAGGCGTCACTAGCGGGGGCTGGAGATACGCAGTATTTT
few TRBD1 TRBJ1-5 TRBV27 CASTVTGTHQPQHF TGTGCCAGCACTGTGACAGGGACTCATCAGCCCCAGCATTTT
few . TRBJ1-2 TRBV6-1 CASSDRTGLALYGYTF TGTGCCAGCAGTGACAGAACAGGGTTGGCGCTATATGGCTACACCTTC
. . TRBJ2-3 TRBV7-9 CASGNNRVSTDTQYF TGTGCCAGCGGAAACAACAGGGTTTCCACAGATACGCAGTATTTT
many . TRBJ2-7 TRBV5-6 CASSLGLSSYEQYF TGTGCCAGCAGCTTGGGACTGTCATCCTACGAGCAGTACTTC
. TRBD2 TRBJ2-1 TRBV28 CASGVPAGGDNEQFF TGTGCCAGCGGGGTTCCAGCGGGGGGGGACAATGAGCAGTTCTTC
few TRBD1 TRBJ2-1 TRBV30 CAWDRGGNNEQFF TGTGCCTGGGACAGGGGTGGGAACAATGAGCAGTTCTTC
. . TRBJ1-1 TRBV27 CASSLSRATEAFF TGTGCCAGCAGTTTATCGAGGGCCACTGAAGCTTTCTTT
few . TRBJ1-6 TRBV7-2 CASSLEFNSPLHF TGTGCCAGCAGCCTAGAGTTTAATTCACCCCTCCACTTT
few . TRBJ2-2 TRBV10-3 CAISGTAGELFF TGTGCCATCAGCGGGACGGCGGGGGAGCTGTTTTTT
few TRBD2 TRBJ2-1 TRBV12-3/TRBV12-4 CASRASGGLYNEQFF TGTGCCAGCAGGGCTAGCGGGGGTCTCTACAATGAGCAGTTCTTC
. TRBD2 TRBJ2-1 TRBV7-3 CASSSPTSGGPQEGYEQFF TGTGCCAGCAGCTCTCCGACTAGCGGGGGACCCCAGGAGGGTTATGAGCAGTTCTTC
few . TRBJ2-6 TRBV11-1 CASSWFRENSGANVLTF TGTGCCAGCAGCTGGTTTAGAGAAAACTCTGGGGCCAACGTCCTGACTTTC
. TRBD2 TRBJ2-5 TRBV13 CASSQGLAGGPYGETQYF TGTGCCAGCAGTCAGGGACTAGCGGGAGGGCCTTATGGAGAGACCCAGTACTTC
many . TRBJ2-7 TRBV7-9 CASSQTSAAQYF TGTGCCAGCAGCCAGACTTCTGCAGCGCAGTACTTC
. . TRBJ1-6 TRBV14 CASSRIPNSPLHF TGTGCCAGCAGCCGTATACCCAATTCACCCCTCCACTTT
few TRBD2 TRBJ2-7 TRBV20-1 CSARMASGGWTSYEQYF TGCAGTGCTAGAATGGCTAGCGGGGGGTGGACCTCCTACGAGCAGTACTTC
. . TRBJ1-6 TRBV7-2 CASSASGPQLSPLHF TGTGCCAGCAGCGCCTCCGGGCCACAATTGTCACCCCTCCACTTT
few TRBD2 TRBJ2-3 TRBV6-5 CASSYSSGGALYTQYF TGTGCCAGCAGTTACTCGAGCGGGGGGGCGTTGTATACGCAGTATTTT
few TRBD1 TRBJ1-2 TRBV7-2 CASSLGGQGLGYTF TGTGCCAGCAGCTTAGGGGGACAGGGTCTTGGCTACACCTTC
. . TRBJ2-3 TRBV3-1 CASQDRSTDTQYF TGTGCCAGCCAAGACAGGAGCACAGATACGCAGTATTTT